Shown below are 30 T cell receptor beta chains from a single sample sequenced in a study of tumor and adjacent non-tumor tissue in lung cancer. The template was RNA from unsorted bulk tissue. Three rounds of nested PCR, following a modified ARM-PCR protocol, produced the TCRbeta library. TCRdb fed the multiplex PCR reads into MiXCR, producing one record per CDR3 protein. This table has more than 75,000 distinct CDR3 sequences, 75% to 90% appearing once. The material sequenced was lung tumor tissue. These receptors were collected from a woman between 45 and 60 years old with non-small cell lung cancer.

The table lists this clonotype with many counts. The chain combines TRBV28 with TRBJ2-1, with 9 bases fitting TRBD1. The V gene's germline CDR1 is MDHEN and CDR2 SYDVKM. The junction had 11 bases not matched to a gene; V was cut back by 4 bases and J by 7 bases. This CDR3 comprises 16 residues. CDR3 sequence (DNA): TGTGCCAGCAGTTCCTACAGGGGGCGGTCAGTAAATGAGCAGTTCTTC. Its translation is CASSSYRGRSVNEQFF.

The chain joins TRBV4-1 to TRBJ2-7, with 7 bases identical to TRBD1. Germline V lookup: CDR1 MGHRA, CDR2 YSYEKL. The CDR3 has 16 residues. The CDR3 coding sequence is TGCGTCAACAGCCAAGATTTGTACAGGGGCTTGAGCGAGCAGTACTTC. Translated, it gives CVNSQDLYRGLSEQYF.

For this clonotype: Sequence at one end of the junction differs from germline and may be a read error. This CDR3 reads CASNLAGVAGELFF. For the CDR3, the DNA is TGTGCCAGCAATCTAGCGGGAGTGGCCGGGGAGCTTTTTTTT. The gene calls are TRBV12-3 or TRBV12-4 and TRBJ2-2; 10 bases map to TRBD2. The CDR3 runs to 14 residues.

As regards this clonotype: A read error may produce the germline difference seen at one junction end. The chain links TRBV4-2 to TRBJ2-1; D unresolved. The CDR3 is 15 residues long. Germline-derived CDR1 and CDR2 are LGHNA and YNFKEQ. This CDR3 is CASNQERNTGNEQLF. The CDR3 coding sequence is TGTGCCAGCAACCAAGAAAGGAATACGGGCAATGAGCAGCTCTTC.

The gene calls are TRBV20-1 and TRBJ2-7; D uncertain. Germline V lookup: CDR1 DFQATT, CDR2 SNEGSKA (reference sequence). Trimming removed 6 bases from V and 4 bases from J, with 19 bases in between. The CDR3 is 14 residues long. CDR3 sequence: CSATRDSEQYEQYF. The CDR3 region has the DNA TGCAGTGCCACCAGAGACTCGGAGCAGTACGAGCAGTACTTC.

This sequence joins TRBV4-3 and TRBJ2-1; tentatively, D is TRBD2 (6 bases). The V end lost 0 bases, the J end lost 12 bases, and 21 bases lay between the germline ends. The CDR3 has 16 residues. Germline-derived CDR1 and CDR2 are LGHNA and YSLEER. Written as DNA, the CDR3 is TGCGCCAGCAGCCAAGATGGGGGGAGGATCTACAATAGGCAGTTCTTC. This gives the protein CASSQDGGRIYNRQFF.

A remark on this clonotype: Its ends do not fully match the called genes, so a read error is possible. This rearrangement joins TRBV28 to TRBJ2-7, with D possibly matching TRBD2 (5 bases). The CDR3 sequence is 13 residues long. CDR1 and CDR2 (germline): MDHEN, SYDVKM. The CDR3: CASRRTGSYKQYF. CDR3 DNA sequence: TGTGCTAGCAGAAGGACTGGCTCCTACAAGCAGTACTTC. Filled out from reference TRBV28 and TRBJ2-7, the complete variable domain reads DVKVTQSSRYLVKRTGEKVFLECVQDMDHENMFWYRQDPGLGLRLIYFSYDVKMKEKGDIPEGYSVSREKKERFSLILESASTNQTSMYLCASRRTGSYKQYFGPGTRLTVT.

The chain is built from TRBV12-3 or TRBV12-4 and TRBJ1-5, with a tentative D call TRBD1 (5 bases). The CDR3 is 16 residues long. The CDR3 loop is CVCSPRGTGLGQPQHF. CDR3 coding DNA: TGTGTCTGCAGTCCTAGGGGAACAGGATTAGGTCAGCCCCAGCATTTT.

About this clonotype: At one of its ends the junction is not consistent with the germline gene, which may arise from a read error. CDR3 sequence: CSAPGQNYDYTF. The CDR3 bases are TGCAGTGCTCCGGGACAGAATTATGACTACACCTTC. The chain joins TRBV20-1 to TRBJ1-2, with 7 bases aligning to TRBD1. Per germline, CDR1 DFQATT and CDR2 SNEGSKA (reference sequence). This CDR3 is built from 12 residues.

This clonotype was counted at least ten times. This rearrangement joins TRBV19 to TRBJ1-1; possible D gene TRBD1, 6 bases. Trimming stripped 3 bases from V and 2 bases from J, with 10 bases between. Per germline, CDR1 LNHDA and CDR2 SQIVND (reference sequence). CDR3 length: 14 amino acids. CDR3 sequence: CASSIGRGNTEAFF. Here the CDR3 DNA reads TGTGCCAGTAGTATTGGCAGGGGTAACACTGAAGCTTTCTTT.

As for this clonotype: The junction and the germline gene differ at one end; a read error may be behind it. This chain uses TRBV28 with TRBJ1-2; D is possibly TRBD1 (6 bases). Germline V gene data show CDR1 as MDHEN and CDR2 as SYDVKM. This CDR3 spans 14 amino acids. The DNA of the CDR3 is TGTACCAGCAGCCTCTCGGGACAAGGCTATGGCTACGCCTTC. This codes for CTSSLSGQGYGYAF.

DNA of the CDR3: TGCGCCAGCAGCGAACAACGGGTCTTCTACAATGAGCAGTTCTTC. Its protein product is CASSEQRVFYNEQFF. The gene calls are TRBV4-1 and TRBJ2-1; D is unresolved. CDR1 and CDR2 from the germline V gene are MGHRA and YSYEKL. The CDR3 length is 15 residues. Trimming cost V 5 bases and J 3 bases, with 14 bases left between them.

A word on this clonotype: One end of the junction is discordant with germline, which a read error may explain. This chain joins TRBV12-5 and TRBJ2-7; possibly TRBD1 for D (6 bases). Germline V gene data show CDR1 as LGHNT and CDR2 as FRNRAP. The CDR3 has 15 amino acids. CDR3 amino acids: CAGGFCDRQTYEQYF. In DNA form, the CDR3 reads TGTGCTGGTGGTTTCTGTGACAGGCAAACCTACGAGCAGTACTTC.

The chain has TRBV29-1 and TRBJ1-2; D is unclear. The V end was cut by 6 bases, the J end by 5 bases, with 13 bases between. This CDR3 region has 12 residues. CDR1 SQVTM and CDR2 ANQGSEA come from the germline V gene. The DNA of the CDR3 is TGCAGCGTCAATGACATCAATTATGGCTACACCTTC. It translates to CSVNDINYGYTF. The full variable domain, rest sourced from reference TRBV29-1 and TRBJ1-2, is SAVISQKPSRDICQRGTSLTIQCQVDSQVTMMFWYRQQPGQSLTLIATANQGSEATYESGFVIDKFPISRPNLTFSTLTVSNMSPEDSSIYLCSVNDINYGYTFGSGTRLTVV.

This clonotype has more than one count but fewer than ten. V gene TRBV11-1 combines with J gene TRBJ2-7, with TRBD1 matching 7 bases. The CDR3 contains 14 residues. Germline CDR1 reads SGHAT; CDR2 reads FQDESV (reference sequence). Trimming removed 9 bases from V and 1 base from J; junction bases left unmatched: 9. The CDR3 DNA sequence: TGTGCCAGTAGCCACCGGGACAGTTCCTACGAGCAGTACTTC. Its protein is CASSHRDSSYEQYF. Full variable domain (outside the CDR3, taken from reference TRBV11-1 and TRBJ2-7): EAEVAQSPRYKITEKSQAVAFWCDPISGHATLYWYRQILGQGPELLVQFQDESVVDDSQLPKDRFSAERLKGVDSTLKIQPAELGDSAMYLCASSHRDSSYEQYFGPGTRLTVT.

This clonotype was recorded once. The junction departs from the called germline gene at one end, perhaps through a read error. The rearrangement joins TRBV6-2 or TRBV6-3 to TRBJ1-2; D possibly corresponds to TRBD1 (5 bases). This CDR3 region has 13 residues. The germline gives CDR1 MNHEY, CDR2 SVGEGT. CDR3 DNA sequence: TGTGCCAGCAGCGCGACAGCTTCCTATGGCTTCATCTTC. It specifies CASSATASYGFIF.

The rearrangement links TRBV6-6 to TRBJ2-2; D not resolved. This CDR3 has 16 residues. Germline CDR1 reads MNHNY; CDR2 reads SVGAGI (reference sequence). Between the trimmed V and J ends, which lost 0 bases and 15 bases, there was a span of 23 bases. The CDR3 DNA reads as TGTGCCAGCAGTTACTCTGGACCAGCGAACACCGGAGAGATGTTTTTT. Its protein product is CASSYSGPANTGEMFF.

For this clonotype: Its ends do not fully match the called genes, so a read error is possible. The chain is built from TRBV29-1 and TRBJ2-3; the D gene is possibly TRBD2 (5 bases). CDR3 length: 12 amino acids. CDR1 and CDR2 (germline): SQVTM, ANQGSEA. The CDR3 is CSVGEGGDMQYF. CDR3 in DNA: TGCAGCGTTGGAGAGGGTGGTGATATGCAGTATTTT.

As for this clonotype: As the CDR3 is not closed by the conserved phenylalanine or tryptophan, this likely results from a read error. This chain's CDR3 is CSDIVRGSVTEAFL. In DNA, the CDR3 is TGCAGCGATATAGTCAGGGGGTCGGTCACTGAAGCTTTCTTA. The chain joins TRBV29-1 to TRBJ1-1; TRBD1 aligns across 7 bases. CDR1 and CDR2 from the germline V gene are SQVTM and ANQGSEA. With V trimmed by 7 bases and J by 4 bases, 12 bases remained unmatched. The CDR3 length is 14 residues.

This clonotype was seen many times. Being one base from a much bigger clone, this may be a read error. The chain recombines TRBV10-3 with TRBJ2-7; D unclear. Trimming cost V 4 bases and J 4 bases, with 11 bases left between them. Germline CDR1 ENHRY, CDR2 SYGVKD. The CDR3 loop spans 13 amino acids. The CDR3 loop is CAISGRSQYEQYF. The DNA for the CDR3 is TGTGCCATCAGTGGGCGGTCGCAATACGAGCAGTACTTC.

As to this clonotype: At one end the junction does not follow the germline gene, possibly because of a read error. The DNA of the CDR3 is TGCTGTGCTAGAGGCGCGGGAGTCCACGGGGAGCTGTTTTTT. Its translation is CCARGAGVHGELFF. This chain joins TRBV20-1 and TRBJ2-2; 7 nucleotides align to TRBD2. Germline V CDR1 and CDR2: DFQATT, SNEGSKA (reference sequence). The CDR3 is 14 amino acids.

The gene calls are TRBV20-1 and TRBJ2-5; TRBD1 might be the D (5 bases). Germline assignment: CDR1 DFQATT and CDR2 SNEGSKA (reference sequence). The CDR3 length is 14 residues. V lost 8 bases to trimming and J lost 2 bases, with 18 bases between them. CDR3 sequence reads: CSTPDINFQETQYF. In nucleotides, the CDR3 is TGCAGTACTCCGGACATTAACTTTCAAGAGACCCAGTACTTC.

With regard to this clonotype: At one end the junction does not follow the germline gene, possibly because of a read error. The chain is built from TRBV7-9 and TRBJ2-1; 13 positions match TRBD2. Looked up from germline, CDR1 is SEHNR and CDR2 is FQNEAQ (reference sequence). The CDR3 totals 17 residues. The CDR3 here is CGSSEGLAGFVCNEQFF. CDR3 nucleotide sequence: TGTGGCAGCAGCGAGGGACTAGCGGGATTCGTCTGCAATGAGCAGTTCTTC.

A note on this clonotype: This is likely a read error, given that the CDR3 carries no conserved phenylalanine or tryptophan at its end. The CDR3, as DNA: TGCAATGCGGCCGGGACTAATATGACAGATACGCAGTATATT. It codes for CNAAGTNMTDTQYI. The gene calls are TRBV20-1 and TRBJ2-3; 7 nucleotides line up with TRBD2. From germline, CDR1 is DFQATT and CDR2 SNEGSKA (reference sequence). The CDR3 sequence is 14 residues long.

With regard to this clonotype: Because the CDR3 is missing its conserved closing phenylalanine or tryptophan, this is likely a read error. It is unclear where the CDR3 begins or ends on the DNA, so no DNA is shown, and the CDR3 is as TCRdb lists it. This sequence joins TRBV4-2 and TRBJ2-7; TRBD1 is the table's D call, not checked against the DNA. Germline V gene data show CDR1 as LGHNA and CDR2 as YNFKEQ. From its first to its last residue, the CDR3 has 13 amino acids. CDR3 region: CASAPEQGYELYS.

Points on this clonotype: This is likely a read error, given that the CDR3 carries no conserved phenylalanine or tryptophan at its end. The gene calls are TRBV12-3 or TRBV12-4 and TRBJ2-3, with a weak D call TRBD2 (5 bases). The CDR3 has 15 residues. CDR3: CASSLETLGTDTQYS. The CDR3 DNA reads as TGTGCCAGCAGTTTAGAGACACTAGGCACAGATACACAGTATTCT.

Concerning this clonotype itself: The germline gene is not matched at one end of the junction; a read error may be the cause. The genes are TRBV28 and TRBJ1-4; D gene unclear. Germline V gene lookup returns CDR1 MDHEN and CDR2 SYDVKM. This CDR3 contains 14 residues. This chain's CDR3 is CSSSLAPPWEKLFF. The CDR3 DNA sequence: TGTTCCAGCAGTTTAGCCCCCCCCTGGGAAAAACTGTTTTTT.

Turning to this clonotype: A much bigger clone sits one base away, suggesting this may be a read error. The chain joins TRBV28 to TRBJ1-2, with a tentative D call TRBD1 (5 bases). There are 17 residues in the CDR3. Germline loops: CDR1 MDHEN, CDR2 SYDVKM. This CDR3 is CTSSSPGAQGSNYGYTF. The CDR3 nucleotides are TGTACCAGCAGTTCCCCCGGGGCCCAAGGTTCTAACTATGGCTACACCTTC.

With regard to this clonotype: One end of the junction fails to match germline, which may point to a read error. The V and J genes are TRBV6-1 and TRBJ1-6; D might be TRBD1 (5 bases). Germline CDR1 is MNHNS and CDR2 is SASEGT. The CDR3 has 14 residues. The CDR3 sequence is CASSDWQGHSFLHF. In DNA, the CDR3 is TGTGCCAGTAGTGATTGGCAGGGCCATTCATTCCTCCACTTT.

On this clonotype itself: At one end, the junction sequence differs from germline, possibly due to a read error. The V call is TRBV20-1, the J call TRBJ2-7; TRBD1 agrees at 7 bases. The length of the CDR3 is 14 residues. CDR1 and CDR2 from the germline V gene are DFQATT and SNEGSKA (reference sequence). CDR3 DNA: TGCAGTGCAGAGGACAGGCCGAATTCCTACGAGCAGTATTTC. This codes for CSAEDRPNSYEQYF.